Listed here are 24 T cell receptor beta chains from one sample, sequenced in a study of shared clonotypes between healthy human individuals. CD45RO negativity and positive selection for CCR7 defined naive CD8 cells, a population that excluded terminally differentiated effector memory CD45RA+ cells. This table comes from immunoSEQ multiplex PCR, and its TCRdb copy is limited to in-frame clones, with some not included. The repertoire consists of about 1,800,000 clones, with about 95% occurring once and the leading ten covering less than 1.5%. The sequenced sample consisted of naive CD8+ T cells sorted from blood. Every receptor here comes from a young man in good health.

In DNA form, the CDR3 reads TGTGCCAGCAGTGAAGCACAGGCGGACAGGCCGTTCTTC. Translation: CASSEAQADRPFF. The chain recombines TRBV2 with TRBJ2-1; the match to TRBD1 covers 7 bases. The CDR3 extends over 13 amino acids. Looked up from germline, CDR1 is SNHLY and CDR2 is FYNNEI. J gave up 15 bases and V 0 bases, and 8 bases lay outside the gene matches.

The chain is built from TRBV9 and TRBJ2-5; perhaps D is TRBD1 or TRBD2 (6 bases each). The CDR3 contains 14 residues. V lost 0 bases and J lost 9, with 15 bases in between. Per the germline V gene, CDR1 is SGDLS and CDR2 is YYNGEE. As DNA, the CDR3 is TGTGCCAGCAGCGTAGACCGGGGGCCTGGGGCCCAGTACTTC. Its protein is CASSVDRGPGAQYF.

The gene calls are TRBV28 and TRBJ1-1, with TRBD1 as a possible D gene (6 bases). V was shortened by 4 bases and J by 5 bases, with 17 bases between the two germline ends. CDR3 length equals 15 residues. The V gene's germline CDR1 is MDHEN and CDR2 SYDVKM. The chain's CDR3 is CASSSRRGAGTEAFF. The DNA of the CDR3 is TGTGCCAGCAGTTCCCGCCGGGGGGCGGGAACTGAAGCTTTCTTT.

Points on this clone: Other DNA sequences of this sample code for an identical CDR3. The genes are TRBV4-1 and TRBJ2-7; TRBD2 might be the D (5 bases). The CDR3 sequence is 14 residues long. V lost 1 base to trimming and J lost 2 bases, with 9 bases between them. Germline V gene data show CDR1 as MGHRA and CDR2 as YSYEKL. The CDR3 region is CASSQAAGTYEQYF. The DNA of the CDR3 is TGCGCCAGCAGCCAAGCCGCCGGGACCTACGAGCAGTACTTC.

The V gene is TRBV28, the J gene TRBJ1-1; no reliable D call. CDR3 length equals 10 residues. V was trimmed by 5 bases and J by 7 bases, leaving 5 bases between them. CDR1 MDHEN and CDR2 SYDVKM come from the germline V gene. CDR3 residues: CASSLLEAFF. CDR3 sequence (DNA): TGTGCCAGCAGTCTACTTGAAGCTTTCTTT.

This chain uses TRBV10-3 with TRBJ2-2, with 10 bases lining up with TRBD1. CDR3 length equals 15 residues. The germline CDR1 and CDR2 sequences are ENHRY and SYGVKD. Unmatched junction bases numbered 8, after V lost 7 bases and J lost 6 bases. CDR3 residues: CAITPGQGQPGELFF. CDR3 nucleotide sequence: TGTGCCATCACCCCGGGACAGGGGCAACCCGGGGAGCTGTTTTTT.

V usage is TRBV27 and J usage is TRBJ2-5; the match to TRBD1 covers 10 bases. This CDR3 spans 16 amino acids. Germline lookup yields CDR1 MNHEY and CDR2 SMNVEV (reference sequence). V lost 4 bases to trimming and J lost 5 bases; unmatched junction nucleotides: 10. The CDR3 nucleotides are TGTGCCAGCAGTTCCCCCGGGACAGGGGATTTGGAGACCCAGTACTTC. It specifies CASSSPGTGDLETQYF.

V and J are TRBV13 and TRBJ1-1; D possibly corresponds to TRBD1 (5 bases). The CDR3 runs to 14 residues. V was pared by 2 bases and J by 6 bases, with 13 bases between. Germline CDR1 PRHDT, CDR2 FYEKMQ (reference sequence). CDR3 sequence (DNA): TGTGCCAGCAGCTTACAGAACAGGCTCGCTGAAGCTTTCTTT. Protein product: CASSLQNRLAEAFF. Combining the CDR3 with reference TRBV13 and TRBJ1-1 gives the whole variable domain AAGVIQSPRHLIKEKRETATLKCYPIPRHDTVYWYQQGPGQDPQFLISFYEKMQSDKGSIPDRFSAQQFSDYHSELNMSSLELGDSALYFCASSLQNRLAEAFFGQGTRLTVV.

The chain recombines TRBV28 with TRBJ2-5, with 7 bases aligning to TRBD1. This CDR3 comprises 16 residues. Germline-derived CDR1 and CDR2 are MDHEN and SYDVKM. J lost 5 bases, V lost 6 bases, and 15 bases had no gene match. CDR3 in amino acids: CASSPPYLTGDETQYF. CDR3 DNA: TGTGCCAGCAGCCCCCCCTATCTCACAGGGGACGAGACCCAGTACTTC.

The chain employs TRBV10-1 and TRBJ2-2, with D possibly TRBD1 on 5 matching bases. Trimming took 2 bases from V and 3 from J, leaving 7 bases between them. The CDR3 has 14 residues. Germline V lookup: CDR1 WNHNN, CDR2 SYGVQD (reference sequence). CDR3 amino acids: CASSEGADTGELFF. As DNA, the CDR3 is TGCGCCAGCAGTGAGGGGGCAGACACCGGGGAGCTGTTTTTT.

The chain is built from TRBV6-6 and TRBJ2-5; maybe TRBD2 (6 bases). Germline V gene data show CDR1 as MNHNY and CDR2 as SVGAGI (reference sequence). This CDR3 has 13 residues. V was clipped by 2 bases and J by 5 bases, with 9 bases between them. The CDR3: CASSYGGSETQYF. DNA for the CDR3: TGTGCCAGCAGTTACGGGGGGAGCGAGACCCAGTACTTC.

CDR3 bases: TGCGCCAGCAGCCAAGATAGACGGGATAATTCACCCCTCCACTTT. Amino acids: CASSQDRRDNSPLHF. The chain uses TRBV4-1 and TRBJ1-6; D unclear. Germline V lookup: CDR1 MGHRA, CDR2 YSYEKL. V shed 0 bases and J shed 5 bases, with 8 bases lying between them. The CDR3 consists of 15 residues.

The chain carries TRBV27 and TRBJ2-1; D perhaps matches TRBD2 (6 bases). CDR1 and CDR2 from the germline V gene are MNHEY and SMNVEV (reference sequence). Trimming removed 5 bases at V and 8 bases at J, with 16 bases between. This CDR3 spans 14 amino acids. CDR3 DNA sequence: TGTGCCAGCAGTCTCCGACTAGGGTGGGATGAGCAGTTCTTC. As protein: CASSLRLGWDEQFF.

The V and J genes are TRBV27 and TRBJ2-1; weak D call: TRBD2 (6 bases). The germline gives CDR1 MNHEY, CDR2 SMNVEV (reference sequence). There are 16 residues in the CDR3. Trimming left V 6 bases short and J 8 bases short, with 23 bases between. This CDR3 is CASSLRAGNPFDEQFF. CDR3 coding DNA: TGTGCCAGCAGCCTACGGGCGGGGAACCCTTTCGATGAGCAGTTCTTC.

The chain recombines TRBV12-5 with TRBJ2-7; TRBD1 matches 9 bases. The CDR3 is made up of 13 amino acids. The germline gives CDR1 LGHNT, CDR2 FRNRAP. V lost 5 bases to trimming and J lost 7 bases; unmatched junction nucleotides: 6. CDR3 sequence: CASGPGTGFEQYF. In DNA form, the CDR3 reads TGTGCTAGTGGTCCCGGGACAGGGTTTGAGCAGTACTTC.

This chain uses TRBV7-9 with TRBJ1-6, with a possible D match to TRBD1 (5 bases). V shed 5 bases and J shed 0 bases, with 11 bases lying between them. CDR1 is SEHNR, CDR2 FQNEAQ, per germline (reference sequence). CDR3 length: 16 amino acids. CDR3 loop: CASSRGGSSYNSPLHF. The DNA for the CDR3 is TGTGCCAGCAGCCGCGGGGGGAGCTCCTATAATTCACCCCTCCACTTT.

V is TRBV9 and J is TRBJ1-2; D possibly corresponds to TRBD1 (6 bases). The CDR3 covers 13 residues. CDR1 SGDLS and CDR2 YYNGEE come from the germline V gene. Deletions cut 3 bases from V and 14 bases from J, with 20 bases between. CDR3 nucleotide sequence: TGTGCCAGCAGCGCCACCCGTGGGGGACAAGAGACCTTC. Translation gives CASSATRGGQETF. The complete variable domain, with remaining parts taken from reference TRBV9 and TRBJ1-2, reads DSGVTQTPKHLITATGQRVTLRCSPRSGDLSVYWYQQSLDQGLQFLIQYYNGEERAKGNILERFSAQQFPDLHSELNLSSLELGDSALYFCASSATRGGQETFGSGTRLTVV.

This chain uses TRBV7-9 with TRBJ2-1; 12 bases map to TRBD2. The germline CDR1 and CDR2 sequences are SEHNR and FQNEAQ (reference sequence). This CDR3 has 17 amino acids. J gave up 1 base and V 5 bases, and 6 bases lay outside the gene matches. DNA for the CDR3: TGTGCCAGCAGCCTCGGACTAGCGGGATCGTCCTACAATGAGCAGTTCTTC. This gives the protein CASSLGLAGSSYNEQFF.

The V and J genes are TRBV28 and TRBJ2-3, with D possibly TRBD2 on 5 matching bases. This CDR3 region has 15 residues. V was pared by 2 bases and J by 2 bases, with 11 bases between. Germline V lookup: CDR1 MDHEN, CDR2 SYDVKM. CDR3 amino acids: CASSLTRAFTDTQYF. The CDR3 nucleotides read TGTGCCAGCAGTTTAACTAGGGCCTTCACAGATACGCAGTATTTT.

The genes are TRBV19 and TRBJ1-4; D not resolved. The CDR3 length is 14 residues. The V gene lost 3 bases and the J gene lost 0 bases, with 5 bases spanning the gap. Germline CDR1 reads LNHDA; CDR2 reads SQIVND (reference sequence). The CDR3: CASSIWTTNEKLFF. The CDR3 nucleotides are TGTGCCAGTAGTATTTGGACAACTAATGAAAAACTGTTTTTT.

This clone was observed a single time. This chain links TRBV6-1 with TRBJ2-5, with D possibly being TRBD1 or TRBD2 (5 bases each). The length of the CDR3 is 14 residues. Trimming removed 3 bases from V and 5 bases from J, with 13 bases in between. CDR1 and CDR2 (germline): MNHNS, SASEGT. For the CDR3, the DNA is TGTGCCAGCAGTGACGATGGGACCGCGGAGACCCAGTACTTC. Translation gives CASSDDGTAETQYF.

This clone was detected only once. The rearrangement joins TRBV6-6 to TRBJ2-3, with D perhaps TRBD2 (6 bases). The CDR3 spans 14 residues. V lost 4 bases and J 1 base, leaving 9 bases between the germline ends. Germline CDR1 and CDR2: MNHNY and SVGAGI (reference sequence). CDR3 bases: TGTGCCAGCAGTTCGGGACTGGGCACAGATACGCAGTATTTT. Translated, it gives CASSSGLGTDTQYF.

The chain has TRBV19 and TRBJ1-5; D might be TRBD1 (5 bases). V gave up 0 bases and J gave up 4 bases, with 16 bases separating them. The CDR3 length is 17 residues. The germline V gene has CDR1 LNHDA and CDR2 SQIVND (reference sequence). CDR3 sequence: CASSIDLLQGVNQPQHF. CDR3 DNA: TGTGCCAGTAGTATAGATCTGCTCCAGGGCGTGAATCAGCCCCAGCATTTT.

The CDR3 DNA is TGTGCCAGCAGTCCCGGGACGTATCAAGAGACCCAGTACTTC. It is translated as CASSPGTYQETQYF. The chain recombines TRBV7-2 with TRBJ2-5, with D perhaps TRBD1 or TRBD2 (5 bases each). Germline V gives CDR1 SGHTA, CDR2 FQGNSA. The CDR3 has 14 amino acids. Trimming cost V 6 bases and J 2 bases, with 13 bases left between them.